The clone carrying this T cell receptor (beta chain) was counted between two and nine times. The antigen remains unidentified. These data come from a study of beta chain features in type 1 diabetes. Study conclusions and caveats: All four CD4+ subsets of Type 1 diabetes patients contained TCRB CDR3s that were moderately but significantly shorter.

Sequenced material consisted of expressed TCRB transcripts (all of the isolated RNA was reverse transcribed). Assay used: immunoSEQ multiplex PCR; TCRdb lists only in-frame clones, some missing. The sample shows about 710,000 clones, more than 12% of them seen only once. CDR1 and CDR2 from the germline V gene are SNHLY and FYNNEI. This CDR3 has 13 residues. Trimming removed 7 bases at V and 0 bases at J, with 8 bases between. The source of this sequence is a man between 18 and 35 years old with type 1 diabetes. The sample consisted of naive CD4+ T cells from blood. The chain is built from TRBV2 and TRBJ2-3; D remains ambiguous. The chain's CDR3 is CASKKASTDTQYF. DNA for the CDR3: TGTGCCAGCAAGAAGGCGAGCACAGATACGCAGTATTTT.